The rows below give T cell receptor beta chains drawn from one sample of a study of blood T cells in healthy people across ages. From the 5' RACE reads, TCRdb called clonotypes with MiXCR, one entry per CDR3 protein. The data show about 640,000 distinct CDR3 sequences, under 65% seen once. Material for sequencing was blood. The source of these receptors is a man aged 55 to 70 in good health. Each CDR3 is given with its conserved first and last residue. The D gene is left open where the match is weak. For some rows the clone size is stated as once, few or many, or as a class when expanded; others skip it.

J	V	size	length	D	CDR3	DNA
TRBJ2-1	TRBV28	NA	16	NA	CASSFAGMGARNEQFF	TGTGCCAGCAGTTTCGCGGGGATGGGGGCACGGAATGAGCAGTTCTTC
TRBJ1-2	TRBV10-3	NA	12	NA	CAISESLNGHTF	TGTGCCATCAGTGAGTCTCTAAATGGCCACACCTTC
TRBJ2-7	TRBV6-2/TRBV6-3	NA	16	TRBD1	CASSDRGGVVFYEQYF	TGTGCCAGCAGTGACAGGGGCGGGGTAGTCTTCTACGAGCAGTACTTC
TRBJ2-1	TRBV20-1	NA	14	TRBD2	CSAEGRGGRNEQFF	TGCAGTGCTGAGGGGCGGGGGGGCCGCAATGAGCAGTTCTTC
TRBJ1-2	TRBV27	NA	13	NA	CASRPTGPYGYTF	TGTGCCAGCAGGCCGACAGGACCCTATGGCTACACCTTC
TRBJ1-4	TRBV5-1	NA	16	TRBD1	CASSLGGGLTNEKLFF	TGCGCCAGCAGCTTGGGAGGGGGCCTAACTAATGAAAAACTGTTTTTT
TRBJ1-2	TRBV20-1	NA	13	NA	CSARAGETGGYTF	TGCAGTGCTAGAGCCGGGGAGACCGGCGGCTACACCTTC
TRBJ1-1	TRBV29-1	NA	11	NA	CSGEGVVEAFF	TGCAGCGGTGAAGGGGTGGTTGAAGCTTTCTTT
TRBJ2-7	TRBV5-1	NA	15	NA	CASSPDGVSYNEQYF	TGCGCCAGCAGCCCGGACGGCGTCTCCTACAATGAGCAGTACTTC
TRBJ2-5	TRBV5-5	few	16	TRBD1	CASSLIPGQGRETQYF	TGTGCCAGCAGCCTCATTCCAGGACAGGGTCGAGAGACCCAGTACTTC
TRBJ1-2	TRBV5-1	once	15	TRBD1	CASSALTGEVGGYTF	TGCGCCAGCAGCGCCCTAACAGGGGAAGTAGGTGGCTACACCTTC
TRBJ2-5	TRBV9	few	16	TRBD2	CASSVGSSGGAETQYF	TGTGCCAGCAGCGTAGGGTCTAGCGGGGGGGCAGAGACCCAGTACTTC
TRBJ2-5	TRBV20-1	NA	15	NA	CSASGRAGTAETQYF	TGCAGTGCTAGTGGGCGGGCGGGCACTGCGGAGACCCAGTACTTC
TRBJ1-5	TRBV15	NA	16	NA	CATSRDRGLSNQPQHF	TGTGCCACCAGCAGAGATCGGGGATTAAGCAATCAGCCCCAGCATTTT
TRBJ2-1	TRBV6-6	NA	14	NA	CASSSAGSEYEQFF	TGTGCCAGCAGTTCGGCGGGGTCGGAATACGAGCAGTTCTTC
TRBJ1-1	TRBV6-1	NA	13	NA	CASWPGAGTEAFF	TGTGCCAGTTGGCCGGGGGCAGGGACTGAAGCTTTCTTT
TRBJ2-3	TRBV20-1	NA	15	TRBD2	CSASLAGGTTDTQYF	TGCAGTGCTAGTTTAGCGGGGGGTACCACAGATACGCAGTATTTT
TRBJ1-2	TRBV20-1	NA	15	NA	CSARDGALGDYGYTF	TGCAGTGCTAGAGATGGGGCCTTAGGGGACTATGGCTACACCTTC
TRBJ2-2	TRBV7-9	NA	13	NA	CASIPHGAGELFF	TGTGCCAGCATCCCGCACGGCGCCGGGGAGCTGTTTTTT
TRBJ2-3	TRBV29-1	NA	17	TRBD2	CSVDGLADLSGEDTQYF	TGCAGCGTTGATGGCCTAGCGGACTTGTCTGGTGAAGATACGCAGTATTTT
TRBJ2-4	TRBV5-1	NA	15	TRBD1	CASRETGGAKNIQYF	TGCGCCAGCAGGGAGACAGGGGGAGCCAAAAACATTCAGTACTTC
TRBJ1-2	TRBV28	NA	14	TRBD1	CASSLSQGARGYTF	TGTGCCAGCAGCCTATCACAGGGGGCAAGAGGCTACACCTTC
TRBJ1-4	TRBV5-1	NA	16	NA	CASSLGGSTTNEKLFF	TGCGCCAGCAGCTTGGGGGGGTCCACAACTAATGAAAAACTGTTTTTT
TRBJ2-1	TRBV10-3	NA	13	TRBD1	CAAGTGGRDEQFF	TGTGCCGCCGGGACAGGGGGCAGGGATGAGCAGTTCTTC
TRBJ2-1	TRBV4-2	NA	14	TRBD1	CASSQDDRGDEQFF	TGTGCCAGCAGCCAAGACGACAGGGGTGATGAGCAGTTCTTC
TRBJ2-5	TRBV6-6	NA	15	NA	CASSYSGGAGETQYF	TGTGCCAGCAGTTACTCGGGCGGGGCGGGGGAGACCCAGTACTTC
TRBJ2-1	TRBV12-3/TRBV12-4	NA	11	NA	CASSSEGEQFF	TGTGCCAGCAGCTCGGAAGGGGAGCAGTTCTTC
TRBJ1-5	TRBV6-1	NA	14	NA	CASSQQAFGQPQHF	TGTGCCAGCAGCCAACAGGCATTCGGCCAGCCCCAGCATTTT
TRBJ2-5	TRBV5-1	NA	13	NA	CASSLSGDATQYF	TGCGCCAGCAGCTTGTCCGGGGATGCGACCCAGTACTTC
TRBJ1-3	TRBV15	NA	13	NA	CATSRGPGNTIYF	TGTGCCACCAGCAGGGGACCTGGAAACACCATATATTTT
TRBJ2-3	TRBV18	NA	14	NA	CASSPAASRDTQYF	TGTGCCAGCTCTCCTGCAGCCAGTCGAGATACGCAGTATTTT
TRBJ1-2	TRBV5-1	NA	14	TRBD1	CASSLIQGAYGYTF	TGCGCCAGCAGCCTTATACAGGGGGCCTATGGCTACACCTTC
TRBJ2-1	TRBV28	NA	14	NA	CASSKSGNYNEQFF	TGTGCCAGCAGTAAATCAGGGAACTACAATGAGCAGTTCTTC
TRBJ1-6	TRBV3-1	NA	14	NA	CASSRDRLGSPLHF	TGTGCCAGCAGCCGAGATCGATTAGGATCACCCCTCCACTTT
TRBJ1-1	TRBV9	NA	15	NA	CASSVAVTLNTEAFF	TGTGCCAGCAGCGTAGCTGTCACCCTGAACACTGAAGCTTTCTTT
TRBJ1-2	TRBV6-5	NA	14	NA	CASTRGTSNYGYTF	TGTGCCAGCACCCGAGGGACCTCTAACTATGGCTACACCTTC
TRBJ1-2	TRBV24-1	NA	12	NA	CATSAGDFGYTF	TGTGCCACCAGCGCAGGGGATTTTGGCTACACCTTC
TRBJ2-7	TRBV3-1	NA	13	NA	CASSQDSQRGQYF	TGTGCCAGCAGCCAAGATTCTCAGAGAGGGCAGTACTTC
TRBJ2-2	TRBV27	few	16	NA	CASSLIGTLNTGELFF	TGTGCCAGCAGTCTCATTGGGACTTTGAACACCGGGGAGCTGTTTTTT
TRBJ1-2	TRBV29-1	few	12	NA	CSGAGDNYGYTF	TGCAGCGGCGCGGGAGATAACTATGGCTACACCTTC
TRBJ2-5	TRBV7-9	many	15	NA	CASSPPSGSPETQYF	TGTGCCAGCAGCCCACCCTCCGGTTCCCCAGAGACCCAGTACTTC
TRBJ2-3	TRBV7-2	NA	15	TRBD2	CASSLRGGAPDTQYF	TGTGCCAGCAGCTTACGCGGGGGGGCCCCAGATACGCAGTATTTT
TRBJ1-2	TRBV20-1	few	15	NA	CSARDSSGPPWGYTF	TGCAGTGCTAGAGATTCGTCGGGGCCCCCCTGGGGCTACACCTTC
TRBJ1-2	TRBV24-1	NA	12	TRBD1	CATRETGGGYTF	TGTGCCACCAGAGAGACAGGGGGCGGCTACACCTTC
TRBJ1-2	TRBV7-9	NA	14	NA	CASSHGQGREGYTF	TGTGCCAGCAGCCATGGTCAAGGGCGAGAAGGCTACACCTTC
TRBJ1-2	TRBV28	NA	16	NA	CASSSPSQGSFYGYTF	TGTGCCAGCAGTTCCCCCTCACAGGGATCTTTCTATGGCTACACCTTC
TRBJ1-5	TRBV28	NA	17	TRBD1	CASYSAATGGDNQPQHF	TGTGCCAGCTACTCGGCTGCCACAGGGGGAGACAATCAGCCCCAGCATTTT
TRBJ1-4	TRBV11-2	NA	15	NA	CASSPGHGTNEKLFF	TGTGCCAGCAGTCCAGGGCACGGGACTAATGAAAAACTGTTTTTT
TRBJ1-5	TRBV10-2	NA	13	NA	CASSEGARQPQHF	TGCGCCAGCAGTGAGGGTGCCCGGCAGCCCCAGCATTTT
TRBJ2-7	TRBV7-2	few	16	TRBD1	CASSLTGTGGLYEQYF	TGTGCCAGCAGCTTAACCGGGACAGGGGGCCTCTACGAGCAGTACTTC
TRBJ2-7	TRBV20-1	NA	15	TRBD2	CSAATTGLAGYEQYF	TGCAGTGCTGCAACAACGGGACTAGCGGGCTACGAGCAGTACTTC
TRBJ2-7	TRBV6-1	NA	15	TRBD1	CATDRVQGSSYEQYF	TGTGCCACAGACAGGGTACAGGGCAGCTCCTACGAGCAGTACTTC